This TCR beta chain was sequenced in a study of T cell responses to AZD1222 COVID-19 vaccine. Study conclusions and caveats: Mostly white British, mostly female donors; authors suggested clonal diversity may be underestimated.

Germline-derived CDR1 and CDR2 are SGDLS and YYNGEE. The V and J ends lost 1 base and 7 bases respectively, with 12 bases between them. This CDR3 is built from 14 residues. Method: immunoSEQ multiplex PCR; TCRdb's copy keeps in-frame clones and lacks some. The data contain 100,000 to 150,000 clones, 85% of them singletons. This clone was counted a single time. Its target is not known. The sample was peripheral blood, taken 28 days after the second AZD1222 dose. The chain carries TRBV9 and TRBJ2-1, with a tentative D call TRBD2 (7 bases). The receptor comes from an adult who received the AZD1222 COVID-19 vaccine. The CDR3: CASSVRGGRNEQFF. CDR3 DNA sequence: TGTGCCAGCAGCGTAAGGGGGGGCCGGAATGAGCAGTTCTTC.